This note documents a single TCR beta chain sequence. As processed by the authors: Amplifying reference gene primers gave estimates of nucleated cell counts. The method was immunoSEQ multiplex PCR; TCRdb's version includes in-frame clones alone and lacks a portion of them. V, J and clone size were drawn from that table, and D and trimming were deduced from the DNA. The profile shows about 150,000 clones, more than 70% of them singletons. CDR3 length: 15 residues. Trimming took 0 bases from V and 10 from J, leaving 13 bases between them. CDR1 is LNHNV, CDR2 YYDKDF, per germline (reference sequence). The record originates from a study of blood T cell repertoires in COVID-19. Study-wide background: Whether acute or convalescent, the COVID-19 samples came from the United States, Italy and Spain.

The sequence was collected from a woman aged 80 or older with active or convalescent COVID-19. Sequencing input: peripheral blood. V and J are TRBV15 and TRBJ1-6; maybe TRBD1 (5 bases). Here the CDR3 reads CATSRDSGVGSPLHF. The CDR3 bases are TGTGCCACCAGCAGAGATTCGGGGGTAGGGTCACCCCTCCACTTT.